These 10 T cell receptor beta chains came from one sample sequenced in a study of Graves' ophthalmopathy and Graves' hyperthyroidism. The study amplified TCR beta CDR3 regions using RNA transcripts. The library came from an HTBI-primed first-round RT-PCR and a second-round multiplex PCR. TCRdb reprocessed the multiplex PCR reads with MiXCR, giving one entry per CDR3 protein. The table has a few hundred thousand distinct CDR3 sequences, 17% seen once. Sequencing used peripheral blood. These receptor sequences come from an adult woman with stable Graves' hyperthyroidism.

A few counts support this clonotype. The V call is TRBV4-3, the J call TRBJ2-2; weak D call: TRBD1 (6 bases). Looked up from germline, CDR1 is LGHNA and CDR2 is YSLEER. CDR3 length: 16 residues. The V gene lost 4 bases and the J gene lost 6 bases, with 18 bases spanning the gap. The CDR3 sequence is CASSPGPGHESGELFF. In DNA form, the CDR3 reads TGCGCCAGCAGCCCGGGCCCGGGACACGAGTCCGGGGAGCTGTTTTTT.

This clonotype was found many times. The chain has TRBV5-6 and TRBJ2-7, with 7 bases matching TRBD2. There are 15 residues in the CDR3. The V gene end was trimmed by 2 bases and the J gene end by 4 bases; junction bases not matched to a gene: 9. CDR1 is SGHDT, CDR2 YYEEEE, per germline. CDR3 sequence (DNA): TGTGCCAGCAGCTTCCAGCGGGACTATTCATACGAGCAGTACTTC. Amino acids: CASSFQRDYSYEQYF.

This clonotype was seen many times. The chain carries TRBV28 and TRBJ2-2; 7 nucleotides match TRBD2. CDR1 MDHEN and CDR2 SYDVKM come from the germline V gene. The junction had 1 base not matched to a gene; V was cut back by 3 bases and J by 0 bases. This CDR3 spans 15 amino acids. The CDR3 nucleotides read TGTGCCAGCAGTTTCGGGGGGTCGAACACCGGGGAGCTGTTTTTT. It translates to CASSFGGSNTGELFF.

This clonotype was seen ten or more times. This chain uses TRBV7-2 with TRBJ2-7, with D perhaps matching TRBD2 (6 bases). Trimming cost V 4 bases and J 1 base, with 14 bases left between them. The V gene's germline CDR1 is SGHTA and CDR2 FQGNSA. This CDR3 has 15 residues. The CDR3 is CASSSDHSGSYEQYF. CDR3 DNA: TGTGCCAGCAGCTCCGATCATAGCGGATCCTACGAGCAGTACTTC. Full variable domain (missing parts from reference TRBV7-2 and TRBJ2-7): GAGVSQSPSNKVTEKGKDVELRCDPISGHTALYWYRQSLGQGLEFLIYFQGNSAPDKSGLPSDRFSAERTGGSVSTLTIQRTQQEDSAVYLCASSSDHSGSYEQYFGPGTRLTVT.

The chain uses TRBV19 and TRBJ2-2; 8 bases agree with TRBD1. Germline values: CDR1 LNHDA, CDR2 SQIVND (reference sequence). This CDR3 contains 15 residues. V shed 3 bases, J shed 5 bases, and the junction held 5 bases outside the gene matches. This CDR3 reads CASSIIQGATGELFF. The CDR3 coding sequence is TGTGCCAGTAGTATTATTCAGGGGGCGACCGGGGAGCTGTTTTTT.

There are many counts of this clonotype. This chain connects TRBV29-1 to TRBJ2-5; D ambiguous. This CDR3 region has 10 residues. In germline, CDR1 is SQVTM, CDR2 ANQGSEA. V lost 6 bases and J 5 bases, leaving 7 bases between the germline ends. CDR3 sequence: CSVTEETQYF. In DNA, the CDR3 is TGCAGCGTGACCGAGGAGACCCAGTACTTC.

This clonotype was seen a handful of times. The chain carries TRBV29-1 and TRBJ1-1, with D unresolved. Per germline, CDR1 SQVTM and CDR2 ANQGSEA. This CDR3 spans 11 amino acids. V lost 6 bases and J lost 4, with 9 bases in between. CDR3 sequence: CSVDLTTEAFF. The CDR3, as DNA: TGCAGCGTAGACTTAACCACTGAAGCTTTCTTT.

V and J are TRBV6-5 and TRBJ1-1; 7 bases agree with TRBD1. With V trimmed by 2 bases and J by 3 bases, 12 bases remained unmatched. Germline V gene sequence: CDR1 MNHEY, CDR2 SVGAGI. CDR3 length equals 17 residues. CDR3 loop: CASSYQPQGIGDTEAFF. CDR3 nucleotides: TGTGCCAGCAGTTACCAACCACAGGGGATCGGGGACACTGAAGCTTTCTTT.

This clonotype has a count of ten or more. The genes are TRBV27 and TRBJ2-7; 10 bases map to TRBD1. The CDR3 spans 15 residues. Germline CDR1 reads MNHEY; CDR2 reads SMNVEV (reference sequence). After removal of 1 base from V and 2 bases from J, the junction contained 2 bases not matched to a gene. CDR3 loop: CASSLLGQGTYEQYF. The CDR3 region has the DNA TGTGCCAGCAGTTTATTGGGACAGGGGACCTACGAGCAGTACTTC.

This clonotype was observed at least ten times. CDR3 amino acids: CASSMIFRDNTEAFF. For the CDR3, the DNA is TGTGCCAGTAGTATGATCTTCCGGGACAACACTGAAGCTTTCTTT. This chain connects TRBV19 to TRBJ1-1, with D possibly matching TRBD1 (5 bases). Per germline, CDR1 LNHDA and CDR2 SQIVND (reference sequence). V was trimmed by 3 bases and J by 2 bases, leaving 13 bases between them. The CDR3 is 15 amino acids.